This T cell receptor (beta chain) was documented in a study of blood T cells in healthy people across ages. Primers used in a second PCR of roughly 6 to 11 cycles were a sample-barcoded 5' primer and a J-beta primer mix. MiXCR was run by TCRdb on the 5' RACE reads, yielding one entry per CDR3 protein. Of 1.5 million to 2 million distinct CDR3 sequences listed, under 30% are singletons. This clonotype was seen a few times. V lost 1 base, J lost 1 base, and 7 bases lay in between. CDR1 LGHDT and CDR2 YNNKEL come from the germline V gene (reference sequence). The CDR3 is 14 residues long. Source material: blood. The origin of this receptor is a woman in her twenties or thirties in good health. The chain couples TRBV3-1 to TRBJ2-5, with D possibly matching TRBD2 (5 bases). CDR3 region: CASSQAGVQETQYF. CDR3 DNA: TGTGCCAGCAGCCAAGCCGGGGTCCAAGAGACCCAGTACTTC.